This record looks at one TCR beta chain sequence and its context. The antigen is not known. This sample is drawn from a study of shared clonotypes between healthy human individuals. Whole-study findings and limits: Tissues were not sampled, only blood, and their repertoires likely differ. Clonotype sharing levels among donors were expected to vary with sequencing depth.

V was shortened by 2 bases and J by 1 base, with 12 bases between the two germline ends. This CDR3 has 15 amino acids. Germline CDR1 MGHRA, CDR2 YSYEKL. Positive CCR7 selection of CD45RO-negative cells yielded the naive CD8 cells, and terminally differentiated effector memory CD45RA+ cells were excluded. Profiling relied on immunoSEQ multiplex PCR, and the TCRdb table lists in-frame clones only, not all of them. The table records some 600,000 clones, about 96% of them present only once. The chain links TRBV4-1 to TRBJ2-7, with TRBD1 as a possible D gene (6 bases). The receptor was isolated from a woman aged 25 to 45 in good health. Specimen: naive CD8+ T cells sorted from blood. The CDR3 loop is CASSQPDSGSYEQYF. CDR3 bases: TGCGCCAGCAGCCAACCGGACAGCGGTTCCTACGAGCAGTACTTC.